This passage covers 28 T cell receptor beta chains from one sample sequenced in a study of blood T cell repertoires in COVID-19. Sequencing used immunoSEQ multiplex PCR; TCRdb keeps in-frame clones, though not all of them. The sample comprises 200,000 to 300,000 clones, just under 85% of which are singletons, and roughly 6.4% rests with the top ten. The specimen was peripheral blood. The receptor source for this set is a woman aged 55 to 70 with active or convalescent COVID-19.

The chain combines TRBV6-5 with TRBJ2-3; D possibly corresponds to TRBD1 (6 bases). This CDR3 region has 14 residues. Between the trimmed V and J ends, which lost 7 bases and 5 bases, there was a span of 16 bases. Germline CDR1 reads MNHEY; CDR2 reads SVGAGI. The CDR3 nucleotides are TGTGCCAGCACCTCTCGAGGGGGAGTAGATACGCAGTATTTT. It codes for CASTSRGGVDTQYF.

The rearrangement joins TRBV6-1 to TRBJ1-1, with no clear D. Germline V gene sequence: CDR1 MNHNS, CDR2 SASEGT. The CDR3 runs to 14 residues. V was cut by 1 base and J by 5 bases, with 11 bases left in between. The CDR3 region is CASSEVWEATEAFF. CDR3 in DNA: TGTGCCAGCAGTGAAGTTTGGGAGGCGACTGAAGCTTTCTTT.

The chain carries TRBV6-5 and TRBJ2-1, with TRBD2 identical over 11 bases. Germline loops: CDR1 MNHEY, CDR2 SVGAGI. The CDR3 is 13 amino acids. The V segment lost 7 bases and the J segment 10 bases; nucleotides outside the gene matches: 6. The CDR3 sequence: CASTSLAGDEQFF. CDR3 DNA sequence: TGTGCCAGCACCTCACTAGCGGGAGACGAGCAGTTCTTC.

The chain couples TRBV30 to TRBJ2-3, with a tentative D call TRBD2 (6 bases). The CDR3 has 15 residues. Trimming took off 1 base at V and 0 bases at J, with 11 bases between the two ends. Germline CDR1 GTSNPN, CDR2 SVGIG (reference sequence). For the CDR3, the DNA is TGTGCCTGGAGTGCAACGGGAGTTAGCACAGATACGCAGTATTTT. It codes for CAWSATGVSTDTQYF.

The rearrangement joins TRBV10-3 to TRBJ1-1; D might be TRBD1 (6 bases). Germline values: CDR1 ENHRY, CDR2 SYGVKD. This CDR3 has 16 residues. Trimming took off 0 bases at V and 5 bases at J, with 16 bases between the two ends. CDR3 in DNA: TGTGCCATCAGTGAGTCGAGTTGGGGGCAGGGGACTGAAGCTTTCTTT. This codes for CAISESSWGQGTEAFF.

The CDR3: CASSTGTGVYGYTF. Here the CDR3 DNA reads TGTGCCAGTAGTACCGGGACAGGGGTCTATGGCTACACCTTC. The chain is built from TRBV19 and TRBJ1-2, with TRBD1 matching over 10 bases. From germline, CDR1 is LNHDA and CDR2 SQIVND (reference sequence). The J segment lost 4 bases and the V segment lost 4 bases, leaving 3 bases of the junction unmatched. This CDR3 is 14 amino acids long.

As for this clone: In the same sample, other DNA sequences code for this CDR3. The gene calls are TRBV5-4 and TRBJ2-3; TRBD1 aligns across 11 bases. V gave up 4 bases and J gave up 2 bases; unmatched junction bases: 3. Germline-derived CDR1 and CDR2 are SGHNT and YYREEE (reference sequence). The CDR3 runs 15 residues. The CDR3 nucleotides are TGTGCCAGCAGCAGGGACAGGGGGTTCACAGATACGCAGTATTTT. It translates to CASSRDRGFTDTQYF.

V usage is TRBV4-1 and J usage is TRBJ2-3; D is unclear. The CDR3 is 11 amino acids. Germline lookup yields CDR1 MGHRA and CDR2 YSYEKL. Trimming removed 3 bases at V and 6 bases at J, with 4 bases between. Here the CDR3 reads CASSHQDTQYF. In DNA, the CDR3 is TGCGCCAGCAGCCACCAGGATACGCAGTATTTT.

This clone was seen more than once but under ten times. The chain uses TRBV2 and TRBJ1-2; 8 nucleotides match TRBD1. Per the germline V gene, CDR1 is SNHLY and CDR2 is FYNNEI. The V segment lost 6 bases and the J segment 4 bases; nucleotides outside the gene matches: 4. The CDR3 consists of 13 residues. CDR3 bases: TGTGCCAGCAGGTCCGGGACAGGCTATGGCTACACCTTC. As protein: CASRSGTGYGYTF.

As concerns this clone: Other DNA sequences from this sample encode an identical CDR3 as well. J is TRBJ1-2 and V is TRBV5-1, with a weak D call TRBD1 (5 bases). CDR1 SGHRS and CDR2 YFSETQ come from the germline V gene. CDR3 length: 13 amino acids. The germline V and J ends were trimmed by 0 bases and 5 bases, with 8 bases remaining between them. The CDR3 spells CASSLGQSYGYTF. DNA for the CDR3: TGCGCCAGCAGCTTGGGACAGAGTTATGGCTACACCTTC.

This chain connects TRBV11-2 to TRBJ1-1; D perhaps matches TRBD1 (5 bases). Trimming stripped 4 bases from V and 6 bases from J, with 15 bases between. The CDR3 extends over 14 amino acids. Germline-derived CDR1 and CDR2 are SGHAT and FQNNGV. CDR3 in DNA: TGTGCCAGCAGCTCCGGGGGATGGGGGGCTGAAGCTTTCTTT. Translated: CASSSGGWGAEAFF.

This clone was observed a few times. The gene calls are TRBV16 and TRBJ1-5; TRBD1 might be the D (5 bases). The germline CDR1 and CDR2 sequences are KGHSY and FQNENV. The V and J ends lost 4 bases and 7 bases respectively, with 17 bases between them. CDR3 length: 15 residues. Here the CDR3 reads CASSRLRGEGQPQHF. The CDR3 coding sequence is TGTGCCAGCAGCCGACTCAGAGGGGAGGGACAGCCCCAGCATTTT.

The chain recombines TRBV7-2 with TRBJ2-7, with 9 bases identical to TRBD2. The V gene end was trimmed by 5 bases and the J gene end by 0 bases; junction bases not matched to a gene: 5. CDR1 and CDR2 (germline): SGHTA, FQGNSA. This CDR3 has 15 amino acids. The CDR3 protein is CASSPTSGSSYEQYF. In DNA form, the CDR3 reads TGTGCCAGCAGCCCGACTAGCGGCTCCTCCTACGAGCAGTACTTC.

This chain uses TRBV29-1 with TRBJ2-1; 7 bases agree with TRBD2. The CDR3 has 11 residues. J gave up 10 bases and V 4 bases, and 4 bases lay outside the gene matches. Germline V gene sequence: CDR1 SQVTM, CDR2 ANQGSEA. CDR3 DNA sequence: TGCAGCGTTGGCGGGAGTGACGAGCAGTTCTTC. It encodes CSVGGSDEQFF.

This chain connects TRBV2 to TRBJ2-3; TRBD1 matches 11 bases. Germline CDR1 and CDR2: SNHLY and FYNNEI. The CDR3 length is 17 residues. V was pared by 8 bases and J by 0 bases, with 10 bases of the junction left unmatched. In nucleotides, the CDR3 is TGTGCCAGCCTGGGGGACAGGGGGGGCCTGAGCACAGATACGCAGTATTTT. As protein: CASLGDRGGLSTDTQYF.

The gene calls are TRBV27 and TRBJ2-3; a possible D gene is TRBD2 (5 bases). Trimming stripped 3 bases from V and 2 bases from J, with 9 bases between. Germline V CDR1 and CDR2: MNHEY, SMNVEV (reference sequence). The CDR3 loop spans 14 amino acids. The CDR3: CASSFLDYTDTQYF. For the CDR3, the DNA is TGTGCCAGCAGTTTCCTCGACTACACAGATACGCAGTATTTT.

DNA for the CDR3: TGTGCCAGCAGCCCCCCCGGCTCCTACGAGCAGTACTTC. This translates into CASSPPGSYEQYF. This chain connects TRBV7-3 to TRBJ2-7; D unclear. The CDR3 is 13 residues long. From germline, CDR1 is SGHTA and CDR2 FQGTGA. The ends were cut back, 5 bases at V and 0 bases at J, with 8 bases in the middle.

The CDR3 loop is CASSRPGTGSGNTGELFF. CDR3 nucleotides: TGTGCCAGCAGCCGTCCCGGGACAGGGTCGGGAAACACCGGGGAGCTGTTTTTT. The chain employs TRBV5-4 and TRBJ2-2; 9 nucleotides align to TRBD1. Germline lookup yields CDR1 SGHNT and CDR2 YYREEE (reference sequence). This CDR3 comprises 18 residues. V dropped 4 bases and J dropped 2; count of bases not matched to a gene: 12.

CDR3 bases: TGTGCCAGCAGCCAAGATTCAGGTGGAGGCAATTCACCCCTCCACTTT. The encoded protein is CASSQDSGGGNSPLHF. V is TRBV3-1 (or the pseudogene TRBV3-2) and J is TRBJ1-6, with D unresolved. V was cut by 0 bases and J by 7 bases, with 13 bases left in between. There are 16 residues in the CDR3. Germline values: CDR1 LGHDT, CDR2 YNNKEL (reference sequence).

This clone was seen a handful of times. This rearrangement joins TRBV29-1 to TRBJ2-7; D remains ambiguous. Germline assignment: CDR1 SQVTM and CDR2 ANQGSEA. V lost 3 bases to trimming and J lost 3 bases, with 9 bases between them. This CDR3 has 12 residues. In nucleotides, the CDR3 is TGCAGCGTTGAGGGCCACAGCTACGAGCAGTACTTC. Its protein is CSVEGHSYEQYF.

The genes are TRBV5-1 and TRBJ2-3; 14 nucleotides agree with TRBD2. V lost 4 bases, J lost 1 base, and 5 bases stayed unmatched. This CDR3 region has 17 residues. CDR1 SGHRS and CDR2 YFSETQ come from the germline V gene. Here the CDR3 reads CASSPLGLAGGTDTQYF. The CDR3, as DNA: TGCGCCAGCAGCCCACTGGGACTAGCGGGGGGCACAGATACGCAGTATTTT. The full variable domain, its missing parts supplied by reference TRBV5-1 and TRBJ2-3, is KAGVTQTPRYLIKTRGQQVTLSCSPISGHRSVSWYQQTPGQGLQFLFEYFSETQRNKGNFPGRFSGRQFSNSRSEMNVSTLELGDSALYLCASSPLGLAGGTDTQYFGPGTRLTVL.

CDR3 sequence: CASSPRPQASTDTQYF. The CDR3 DNA reads as TGCGCCAGCAGCCCGAGACCGCAGGCTAGCACAGATACGCAGTATTTT. The chain couples TRBV4-1 to TRBJ2-3; D is unclear. The V end lost 4 bases, the J end lost 0 bases, and 14 bases lay between the germline ends. This CDR3 is built from 16 residues. From germline, CDR1 is MGHRA and CDR2 YSYEKL.

The chain carries TRBV2 and TRBJ1-6; possible D gene TRBD1, 6 bases. This CDR3 has 15 residues. Deletions cut 6 bases from V and 5 bases from J, with 14 bases between. Germline CDR1 reads SNHLY; CDR2 reads FYNNEI. The CDR3 is CASRVRGQNNSPLHF. The CDR3, as DNA: TGTGCCAGCAGAGTACGAGGACAGAATAATTCACCCCTCCACTTT.

About this clone itself: Germline and junction disagree at one end, which may indicate a read error. The chain combines TRBV30 with TRBJ2-3; 8 bases are a match to TRBD2. Germline CDR1 GTSNPN, CDR2 SVGIG (reference sequence). CDR3 length: 13 residues. The CDR3 DNA sequence: TGTGCCTGGAGCTGGACTAGCATAGATACGCAGTATTTT. As protein: CAWSWTSIDTQYF.

This clone showed up just once. The rearrangement joins TRBV19 to TRBJ1-1, with TRBD1 matching 9 bases. The CDR3 consists of 14 residues. The V and J ends lost 7 bases and 5 bases, in that order; junction bases with no gene match: 8. Germline V gene sequence: CDR1 LNHDA, CDR2 SQIVND (reference sequence). CDR3 sequence: CASMVNRGRTEAFF. CDR3 nucleotides: TGTGCCAGTATGGTGAACAGGGGGCGAACTGAAGCTTTCTTT.

CDR3 amino acids: CASSYPGVRTEAFF. The DNA of the CDR3 is TGTGCCAGCAGTTATCCAGGGGTTCGCACTGAAGCTTTCTTT. The rearrangement uses TRBV7-9 and TRBJ1-1, with a possible D match to TRBD1 (6 bases). Germline V gene data show CDR1 as SEHNR and CDR2 as FQNEAQ (reference sequence). The CDR3 is 14 amino acids. Trimming took 6 bases from V and 4 from J, leaving 15 bases between them. Full variable domain (missing parts from reference TRBV7-9 and TRBJ1-1): DTGVSQNPRHKITKRGQNVTFRCDPISEHNRLYWYRQTLGQGPEFLTYFQNEAQLEKSRLLSDRFSAERPKGSFSTLEIQRTEQGDSAMYLCASSYPGVRTEAFFGQGTRLTVV.

The chain employs TRBV7-2 and TRBJ1-1; a weak D match, TRBD1 (6 bases). V shed 1 base and J shed 1 base, with 13 bases lying between them. The CDR3 length is 16 residues. The germline CDR1 and CDR2 sequences are SGHTA and FQGNSA. The CDR3 spells CASSLGGLSANTEAFF. In nucleotides, the CDR3 is TGTGCCAGCAGCTTAGGGGGGCTAAGCGCGAACACTGAAGCTTTCTTT.

In its sample, this clone was seen once. The chain combines TRBV29-1 with TRBJ2-3; D not certain. The germline V and J ends were trimmed by 4 bases and 1 base, with 9 bases remaining between them. The CDR3 runs to 13 residues. Looked up from germline, CDR1 is SQVTM and CDR2 is ANQGSEA. This CDR3 reads CSVGSLRTDTQYF. The CDR3 nucleotides read TGCAGCGTTGGGAGTCTCCGCACAGATACGCAGTATTTT.